This T cell receptor (beta chain) emerged from a study of blood T cell repertoires in COVID-19. CDR3 length: 14 amino acids. Trimming took 6 bases from V and 0 from J, leaving 12 bases between them. Per germline, CDR1 SNHLY and CDR2 FYNNEI. Sequencing was performed with immunoSEQ multiplex PCR; in TCRdb, only in-frame clones are kept and a portion is missing. The sample lists some 110,000 clones, around 86% occurring once. The chain carries TRBV2 and TRBJ2-7; D might be TRBD2 (5 bases). This TCR was sampled from a man aged 35 to 55 with acute or convalescent COVID-19. The sequenced sample consisted of peripheral blood. The CDR3 nucleotides read TGTGCCAGCAGGGTAGCGCCAATCTCCTACGAGCAGTACTTC. Translated, it gives CASRVAPISYEQYF.